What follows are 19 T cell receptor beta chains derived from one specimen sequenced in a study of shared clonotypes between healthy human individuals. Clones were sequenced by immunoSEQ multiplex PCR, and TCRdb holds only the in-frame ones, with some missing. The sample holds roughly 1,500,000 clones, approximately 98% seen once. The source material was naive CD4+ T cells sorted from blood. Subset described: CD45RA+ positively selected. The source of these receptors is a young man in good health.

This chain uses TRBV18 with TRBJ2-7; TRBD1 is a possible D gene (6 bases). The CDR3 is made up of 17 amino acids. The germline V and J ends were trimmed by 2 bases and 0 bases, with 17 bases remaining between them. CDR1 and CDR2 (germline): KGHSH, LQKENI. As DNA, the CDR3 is TGTGCCAGCTCACCAGACCGTGGGGGACACGGCTCCTACGAGCAGTACTTC. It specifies CASSPDRGGHGSYEQYF.

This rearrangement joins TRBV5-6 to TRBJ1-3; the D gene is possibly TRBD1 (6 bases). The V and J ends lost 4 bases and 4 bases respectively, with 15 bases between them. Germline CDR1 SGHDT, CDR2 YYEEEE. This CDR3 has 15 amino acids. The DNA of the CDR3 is TGTGCCAGCAGCGCCCCTTTACAGGGAGGAAACACCATATATTTT. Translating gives CASSAPLQGGNTIYF.

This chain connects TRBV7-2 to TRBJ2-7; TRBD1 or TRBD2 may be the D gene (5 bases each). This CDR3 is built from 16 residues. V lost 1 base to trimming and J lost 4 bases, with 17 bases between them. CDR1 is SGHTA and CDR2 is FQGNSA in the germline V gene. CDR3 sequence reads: CASSLEDFWGSYEQYF. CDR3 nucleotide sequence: TGTGCCAGCAGCTTAGAGGACTTCTGGGGGAGTTACGAGCAGTACTTC.

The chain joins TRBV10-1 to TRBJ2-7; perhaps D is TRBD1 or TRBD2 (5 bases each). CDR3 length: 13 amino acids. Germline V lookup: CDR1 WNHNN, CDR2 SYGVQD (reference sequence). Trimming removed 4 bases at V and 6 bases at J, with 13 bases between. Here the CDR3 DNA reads TGCGCCAGCAGTGGCCTTGGGGGAAGCGAGCAGTACTTC. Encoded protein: CASSGLGGSEQYF.

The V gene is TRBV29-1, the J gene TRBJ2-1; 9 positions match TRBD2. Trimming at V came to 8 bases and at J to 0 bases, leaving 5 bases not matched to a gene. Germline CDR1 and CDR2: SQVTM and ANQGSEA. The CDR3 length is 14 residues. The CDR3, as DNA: TGCAGCTCTCGTAGCGGGAGCTCCTACAATGAGCAGTTCTTC. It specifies CSSRSGSSYNEQFF.

The CDR3 region has the DNA TGTGCCAGTAGTAAGACAGGAGAAGAGACCCAGTACTTC. It specifies CASSKTGEETQYF. This sequence joins TRBV19 and TRBJ2-5; tentatively, D is TRBD1 (6 bases). The germline V gene has CDR1 LNHDA and CDR2 SQIVND (reference sequence). V was clipped by 4 bases and J by 3 bases, with 9 bases between them. CDR3 length: 13 residues. Full variable domain (rest looked up from reference TRBV19 and TRBJ2-5): DGGITQSPKYLFRKEGQNVTLSCEQNLNHDAMYWYRQDPGQGLRLIYYSQIVNDFQKGDIAEGYSVSREKKESFPLTVTSAQKNPTAFYLCASSKTGEETQYFGPGTRLLVL.

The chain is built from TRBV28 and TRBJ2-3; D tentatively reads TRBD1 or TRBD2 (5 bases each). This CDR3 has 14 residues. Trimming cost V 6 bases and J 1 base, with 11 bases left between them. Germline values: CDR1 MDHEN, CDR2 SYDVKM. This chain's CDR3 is CASRGPSGTDTQYF. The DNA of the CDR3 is TGTGCCAGCAGGGGACCTTCCGGCACAGATACGCAGTATTTT. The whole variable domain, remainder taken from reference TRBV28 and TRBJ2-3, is DVKVTQSSRYLVKRTGEKVFLECVQDMDHENMFWYRQDPGLGLRLIYFSYDVKMKEKGDIPEGYSVSREKKERFSLILESASTNQTSMYLCASRGPSGTDTQYFGPGTRLTVL.

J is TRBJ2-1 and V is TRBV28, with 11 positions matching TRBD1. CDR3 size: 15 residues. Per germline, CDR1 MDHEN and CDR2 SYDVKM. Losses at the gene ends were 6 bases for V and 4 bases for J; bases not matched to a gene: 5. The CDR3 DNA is TGTGCCAGCAGCCAGGACAGGGGGCAATACAATGAGCAGTTCTTC. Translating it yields CASSQDRGQYNEQFF.

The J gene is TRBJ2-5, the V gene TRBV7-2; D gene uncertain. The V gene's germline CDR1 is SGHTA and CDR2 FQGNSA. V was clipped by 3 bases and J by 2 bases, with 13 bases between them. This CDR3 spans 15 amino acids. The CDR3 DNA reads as TGTGCCAGCAGCTTCGGCCCTGGCAGACAAGAGACCCAGTACTTC. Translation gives CASSFGPGRQETQYF.

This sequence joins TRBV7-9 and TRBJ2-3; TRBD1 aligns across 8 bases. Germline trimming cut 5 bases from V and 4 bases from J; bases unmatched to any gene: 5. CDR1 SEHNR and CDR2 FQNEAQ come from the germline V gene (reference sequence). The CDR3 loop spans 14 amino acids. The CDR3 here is CASSGDRRSDTQYF. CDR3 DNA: TGTGCCAGCAGCGGGGACAGGAGATCAGATACGCAGTATTTT. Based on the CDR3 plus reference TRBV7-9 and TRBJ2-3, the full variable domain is DTGVSQNPRHKITKRGQNVTFRCDPISEHNRLYWYRQTLGQGPEFLTYFQNEAQLEKSRLLSDRFSAERPKGSFSTLEIQRTEQGDSAMYLCASSGDRRSDTQYFGPGTRLTVL.

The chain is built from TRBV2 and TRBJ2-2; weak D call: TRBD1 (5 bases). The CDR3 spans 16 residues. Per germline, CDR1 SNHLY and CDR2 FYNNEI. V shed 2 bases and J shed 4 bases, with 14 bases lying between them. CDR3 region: CASSEQGTLGTGELFF. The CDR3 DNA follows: TGTGCCAGCAGTGAACAGGGCACGTTAGGCACCGGGGAGCTGTTTTTT.

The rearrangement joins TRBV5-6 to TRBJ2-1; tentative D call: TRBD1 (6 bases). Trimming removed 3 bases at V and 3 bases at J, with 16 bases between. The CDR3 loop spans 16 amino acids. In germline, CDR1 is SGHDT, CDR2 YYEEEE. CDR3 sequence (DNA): TGTGCCAGCAGCTACCTATCCGGACAGATCTACAATGAGCAGTTCTTC. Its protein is CASSYLSGQIYNEQFF.

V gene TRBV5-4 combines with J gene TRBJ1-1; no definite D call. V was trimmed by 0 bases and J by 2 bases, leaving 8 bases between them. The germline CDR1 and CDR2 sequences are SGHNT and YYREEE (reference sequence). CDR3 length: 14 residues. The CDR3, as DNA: TGTGCCAGCAGCTTGGGGTGGGCTAACACTGAAGCTTTCTTT. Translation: CASSLGWANTEAFF.

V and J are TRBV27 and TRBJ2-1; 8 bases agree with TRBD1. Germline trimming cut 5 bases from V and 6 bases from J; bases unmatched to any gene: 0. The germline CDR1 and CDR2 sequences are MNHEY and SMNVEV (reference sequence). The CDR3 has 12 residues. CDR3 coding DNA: TGTGCCAGCAGTGACAGGGGCAATGAGCAGTTCTTC. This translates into CASSDRGNEQFF.

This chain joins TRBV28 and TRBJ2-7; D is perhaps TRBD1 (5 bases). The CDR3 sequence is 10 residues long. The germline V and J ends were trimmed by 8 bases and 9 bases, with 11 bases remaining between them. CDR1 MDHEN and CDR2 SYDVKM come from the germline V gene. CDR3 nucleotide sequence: TGTGCCAGCGGGGCAGGGTCGCAGTACTTC. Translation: CASGAGSQYF.

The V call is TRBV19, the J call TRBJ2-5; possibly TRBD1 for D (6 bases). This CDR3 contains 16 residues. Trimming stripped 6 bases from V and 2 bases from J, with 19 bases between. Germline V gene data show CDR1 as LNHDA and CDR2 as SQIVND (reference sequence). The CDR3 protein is CASSPGRGRLQETQYF. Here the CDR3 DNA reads TGTGCCAGTAGCCCCGGAAGGGGGAGACTACAAGAGACCCAGTACTTC. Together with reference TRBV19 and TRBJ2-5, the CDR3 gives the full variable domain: DGGITQSPKYLFRKEGQNVTLSCEQNLNHDAMYWYRQDPGQGLRLIYYSQIVNDFQKGDIAEGYSVSREKKESFPLTVTSAQKNPTAFYLCASSPGRGRLQETQYFGPGTRLLVL.

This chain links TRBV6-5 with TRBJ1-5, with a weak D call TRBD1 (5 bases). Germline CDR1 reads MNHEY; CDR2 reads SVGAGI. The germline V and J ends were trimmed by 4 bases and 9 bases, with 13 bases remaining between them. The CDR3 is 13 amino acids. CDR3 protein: CASSLETAGPQHF. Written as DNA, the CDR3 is TGTGCCAGCAGTTTGGAGACAGCCGGGCCCCAGCATTTT.

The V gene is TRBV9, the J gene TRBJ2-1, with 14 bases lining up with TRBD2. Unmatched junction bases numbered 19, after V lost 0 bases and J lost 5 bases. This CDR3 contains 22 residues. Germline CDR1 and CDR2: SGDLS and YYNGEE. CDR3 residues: CASSVGLAGLAGDVGENNEQFF. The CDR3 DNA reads TGTGCCAGCAGCGTAGGTTTGGCGGGACTAGCGGGAGACGTTGGGGAAAACAATGAGCAGTTCTTC.

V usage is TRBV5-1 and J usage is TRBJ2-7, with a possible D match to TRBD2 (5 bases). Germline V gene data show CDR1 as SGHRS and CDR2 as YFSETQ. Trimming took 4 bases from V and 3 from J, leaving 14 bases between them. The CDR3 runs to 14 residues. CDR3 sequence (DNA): TGCGCCAGCAGCCCAACGACGGGGAACTACGAGCAGTACTTC. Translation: CASSPTTGNYEQYF.